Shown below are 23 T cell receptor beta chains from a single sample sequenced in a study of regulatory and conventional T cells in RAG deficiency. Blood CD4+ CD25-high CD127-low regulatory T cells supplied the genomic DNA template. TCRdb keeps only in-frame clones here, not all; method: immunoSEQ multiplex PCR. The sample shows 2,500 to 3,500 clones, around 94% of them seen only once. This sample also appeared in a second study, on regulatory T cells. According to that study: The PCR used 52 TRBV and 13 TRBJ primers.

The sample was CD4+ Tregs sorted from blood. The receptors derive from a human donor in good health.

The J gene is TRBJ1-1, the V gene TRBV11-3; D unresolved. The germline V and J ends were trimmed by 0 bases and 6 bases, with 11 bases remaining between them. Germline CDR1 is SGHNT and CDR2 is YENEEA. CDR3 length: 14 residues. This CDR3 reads CASSLEGPTAEAFF. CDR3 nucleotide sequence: TGTGCCAGCAGCTTAGAGGGCCCAACCGCTGAAGCTTTCTTT.

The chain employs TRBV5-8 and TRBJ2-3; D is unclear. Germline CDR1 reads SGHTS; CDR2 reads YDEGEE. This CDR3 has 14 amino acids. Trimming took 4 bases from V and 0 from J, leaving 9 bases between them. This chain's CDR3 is CASSLDRSTDTQYF. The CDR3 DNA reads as TGTGCCAGCAGCCTTGACCGAAGCACAGATACGCAGTATTTT.

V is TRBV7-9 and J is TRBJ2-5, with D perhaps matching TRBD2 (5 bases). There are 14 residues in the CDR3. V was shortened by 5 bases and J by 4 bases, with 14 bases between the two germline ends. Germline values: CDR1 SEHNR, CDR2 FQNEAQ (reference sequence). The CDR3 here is CASSAPPGLETQYF. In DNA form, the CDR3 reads TGTGCCAGCAGCGCGCCACCGGGATTAGAGACCCAGTACTTC. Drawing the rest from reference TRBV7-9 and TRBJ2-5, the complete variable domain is DTGVSQNPRHKITKRGQNVTFRCDPISEHNRLYWYRQTLGQGPEFLTYFQNEAQLEKSRLLSDRFSAERPKGSFSTLEIQRTEQGDSAMYLCASSAPPGLETQYFGPGTRLLVL.

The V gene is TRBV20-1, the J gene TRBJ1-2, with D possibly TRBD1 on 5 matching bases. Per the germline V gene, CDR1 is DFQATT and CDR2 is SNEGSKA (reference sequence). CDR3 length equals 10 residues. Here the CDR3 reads CSVGQRGYTF. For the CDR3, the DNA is TGCAGCGTAGGACAACGGGGCTACACCTTC.

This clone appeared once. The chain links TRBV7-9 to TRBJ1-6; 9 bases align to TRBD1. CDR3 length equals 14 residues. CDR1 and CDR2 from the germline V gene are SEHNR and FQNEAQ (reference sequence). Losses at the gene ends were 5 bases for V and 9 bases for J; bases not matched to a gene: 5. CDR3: CASSKGQGISPLHF. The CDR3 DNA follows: TGTGCCAGCAGCAAGGGACAGGGTATTTCACCCCTCCACTTT. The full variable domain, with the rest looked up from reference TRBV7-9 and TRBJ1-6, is DTGVSQNPRHKITKRGQNVTFRCDPISEHNRLYWYRQTLGQGPEFLTYFQNEAQLEKSRLLSDRFSAERPKGSFSTLEIQRTEQGDSAMYLCASSKGQGISPLHFGNGTRLTVT.

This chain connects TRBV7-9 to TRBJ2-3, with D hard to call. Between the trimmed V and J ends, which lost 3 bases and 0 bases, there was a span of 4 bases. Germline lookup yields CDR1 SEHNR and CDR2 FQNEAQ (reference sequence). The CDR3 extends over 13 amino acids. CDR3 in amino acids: CASSFSSTDTQYF. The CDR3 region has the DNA TGTGCCAGCAGCTTTTCTAGCACAGATACGCAGTATTTT.

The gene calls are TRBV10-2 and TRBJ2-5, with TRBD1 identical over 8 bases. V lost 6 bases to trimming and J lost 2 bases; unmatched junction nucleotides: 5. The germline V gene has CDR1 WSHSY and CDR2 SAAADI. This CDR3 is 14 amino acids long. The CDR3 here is CASSQRTGQETQYF. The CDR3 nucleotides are TGCGCCAGCAGCCAAAGGACAGGGCAAGAGACCCAGTACTTC.

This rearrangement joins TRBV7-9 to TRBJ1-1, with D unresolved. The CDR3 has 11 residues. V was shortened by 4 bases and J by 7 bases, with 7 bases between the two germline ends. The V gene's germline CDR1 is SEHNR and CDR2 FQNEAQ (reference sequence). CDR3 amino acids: CASSSWVEAFF. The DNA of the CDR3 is TGTGCCAGCAGCTCATGGGTTGAAGCTTTCTTT.

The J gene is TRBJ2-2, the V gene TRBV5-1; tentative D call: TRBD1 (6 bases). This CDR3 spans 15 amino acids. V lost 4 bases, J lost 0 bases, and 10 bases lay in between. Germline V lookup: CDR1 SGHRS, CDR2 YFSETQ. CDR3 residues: CASSRTVSNTGELFF. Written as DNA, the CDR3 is TGCGCCAGCAGCAGGACAGTATCGAACACCGGGGAGCTGTTTTTT.

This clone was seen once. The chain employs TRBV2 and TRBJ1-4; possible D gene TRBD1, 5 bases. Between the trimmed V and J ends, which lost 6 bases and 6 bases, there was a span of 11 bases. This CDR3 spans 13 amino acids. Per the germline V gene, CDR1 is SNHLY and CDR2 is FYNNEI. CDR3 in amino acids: CASSADRDEKLFF. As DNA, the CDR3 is TGTGCCAGCAGCGCTGACAGAGATGAAAAACTGTTTTTT.

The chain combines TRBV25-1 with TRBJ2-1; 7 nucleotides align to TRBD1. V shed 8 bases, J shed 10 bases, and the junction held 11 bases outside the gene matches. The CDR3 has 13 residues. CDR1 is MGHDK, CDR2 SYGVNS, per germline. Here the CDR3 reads CASRGQAHREQFF. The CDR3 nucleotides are TGTGCCAGCCGTGGACAGGCCCATAGAGAGCAGTTCTTC.

CDR3 sequence reads: CASRGTSGATQYF. The CDR3 coding sequence is TGTGCCAGCAGGGGGACTAGCGGGGCCACGCAGTATTTT. J is TRBJ2-3 and V is TRBV25-1, with 13 bases identical to TRBD2. CDR1 is MGHDK, CDR2 SYGVNS, per germline. The length of the CDR3 is 13 residues. V was clipped by 6 bases and J by 9 bases; unmatched bases: 3. The entire variable domain, with the rest obtained from reference TRBV25-1 and TRBJ2-3, is as follows: EADIYQTPRYLVIGTGKKITLECSQTMGHDKMYWYQQDPGMELHLIHYSYGVNSTEKGDLSSESTVSRIRTEHFPLTLESARPSHTSQYLCASRGTSGATQYFGPGTRLTVL.

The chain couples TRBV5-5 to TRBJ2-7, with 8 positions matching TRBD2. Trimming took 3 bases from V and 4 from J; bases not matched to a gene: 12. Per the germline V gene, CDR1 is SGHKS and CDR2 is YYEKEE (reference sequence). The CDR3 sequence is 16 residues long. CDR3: CASSWAPAGDFYEQYF. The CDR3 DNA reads TGTGCCAGCAGCTGGGCCCCAGCGGGAGACTTTTACGAGCAGTACTTC.

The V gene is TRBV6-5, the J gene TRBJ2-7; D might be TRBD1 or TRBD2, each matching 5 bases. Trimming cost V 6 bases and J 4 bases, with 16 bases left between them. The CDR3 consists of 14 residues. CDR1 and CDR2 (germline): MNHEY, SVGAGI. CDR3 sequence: CASRPLGDVYEQYF. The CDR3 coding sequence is TGTGCCAGCAGACCCCTTGGGGACGTGTACGAGCAGTACTTC.

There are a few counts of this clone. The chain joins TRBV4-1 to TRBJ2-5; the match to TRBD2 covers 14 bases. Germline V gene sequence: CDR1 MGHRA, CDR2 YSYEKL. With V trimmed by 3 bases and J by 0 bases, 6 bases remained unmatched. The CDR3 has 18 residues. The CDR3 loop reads CASSHPRTSGGHQETQYF. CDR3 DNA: TGCGCCAGCAGCCATCCTAGGACTAGCGGGGGGCACCAAGAGACCCAGTACTTC.

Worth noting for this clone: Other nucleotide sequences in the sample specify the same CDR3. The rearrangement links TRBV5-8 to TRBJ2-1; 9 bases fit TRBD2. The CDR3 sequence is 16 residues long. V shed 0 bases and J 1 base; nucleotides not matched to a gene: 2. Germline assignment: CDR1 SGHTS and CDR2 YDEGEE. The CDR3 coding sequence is TGTGCCAGCAGCTTGGGGCGGGGGGGTTCCTACAATGAGCAGTTCTTC. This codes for CASSLGRGGSYNEQFF.

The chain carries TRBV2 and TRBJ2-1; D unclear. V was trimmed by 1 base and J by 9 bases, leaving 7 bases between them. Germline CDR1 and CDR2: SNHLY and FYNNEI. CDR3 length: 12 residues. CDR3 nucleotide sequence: TGTGCCAGCAGTGAAGTCGCAGGTGAGCAGTTCTTC. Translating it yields CASSEVAGEQFF.

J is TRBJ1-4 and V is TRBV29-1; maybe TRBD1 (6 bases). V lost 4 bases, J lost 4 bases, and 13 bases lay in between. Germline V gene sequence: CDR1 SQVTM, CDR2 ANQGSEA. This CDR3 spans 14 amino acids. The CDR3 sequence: CSVGVQGHNEKLFF. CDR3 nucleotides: TGCAGCGTTGGGGTACAGGGCCATAATGAAAAACTGTTTTTT.

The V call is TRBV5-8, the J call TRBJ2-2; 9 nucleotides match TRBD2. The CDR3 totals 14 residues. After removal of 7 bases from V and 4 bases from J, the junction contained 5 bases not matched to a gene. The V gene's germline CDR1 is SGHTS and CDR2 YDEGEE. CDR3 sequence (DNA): TGTGCCAGCCTCCGGCGGGAGGGCACCGGGGAGCTGTTTTTT. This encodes CASLRREGTGELFF.

The CDR3 here is CASSQGQNTEAFF. DNA for the CDR3: TGTGCCAGCTCACAGGGACAGAACACTGAAGCTTTCTTT. This chain connects TRBV18 to TRBJ1-1, with a tentative D call TRBD1 (6 bases). The CDR3 consists of 13 residues. From germline, CDR1 is KGHSH and CDR2 LQKENI. With 4 bases removed from V and 1 base from J, the gap between germline ends came to 7 bases. The whole variable domain, remainder taken from reference TRBV18 and TRBJ1-1, is NAGVMQNPRHLVRRRGQEARLRCSPMKGHSHVYWYRQLPEEGLKFMVYLQKENIIDESGMPKERFSAEFPKEGPSILRIQQVVRGDSAAYFCASSQGQNTEAFFGQGTRLTVV.

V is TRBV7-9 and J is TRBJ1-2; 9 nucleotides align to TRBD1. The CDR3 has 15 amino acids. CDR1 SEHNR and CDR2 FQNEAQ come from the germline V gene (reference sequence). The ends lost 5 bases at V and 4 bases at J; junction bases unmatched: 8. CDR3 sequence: CASSHSGTGSYGYTF. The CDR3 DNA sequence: TGTGCCAGCAGCCACTCCGGGACAGGGAGCTATGGCTACACCTTC.

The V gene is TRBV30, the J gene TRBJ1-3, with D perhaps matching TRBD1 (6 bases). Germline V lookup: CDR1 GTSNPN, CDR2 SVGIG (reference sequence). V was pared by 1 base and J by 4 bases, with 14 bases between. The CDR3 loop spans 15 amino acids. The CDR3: CAWSAHRDRGNTIYF. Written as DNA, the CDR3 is TGTGCCTGGAGTGCCCACAGGGATAGGGGAAACACCATATATTTT. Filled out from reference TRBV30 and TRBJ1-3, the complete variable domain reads SQTIHQWPATLVQPVGSPLSLECTVEGTSNPNLYWYRQAAGRGLQLLFYSVGIGQISSEVPQNLSASRPQDRQFILSSKKLLLSDSGFYLCAWSAHRDRGNTIYFGEGSWLTVV.

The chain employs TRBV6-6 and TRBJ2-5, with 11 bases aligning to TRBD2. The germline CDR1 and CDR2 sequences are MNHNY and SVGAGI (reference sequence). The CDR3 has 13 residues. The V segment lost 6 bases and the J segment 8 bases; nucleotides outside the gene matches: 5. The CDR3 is CASRDTSGGTQYF. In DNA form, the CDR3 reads TGTGCCAGCAGGGATACTAGCGGGGGTACCCAGTACTTC.